These 25 T cell receptor beta chains were all obtained from the same sample, sequenced in a study of blood T cells in healthy people across ages. Combining a sample-barcoded 5' primer with a J-beta primer mix, a second PCR ran for about 7 to 11 cycles. Each CDR3 protein is one row after TCRdb ran MiXCR on the 5' RACE reads. The sample shows hundreds of thousands of distinct CDR3 sequences, 56% of them seen only once. Input material: blood. Source of these receptors: a man aged 35-49 years in good health.

In this sample, this clonotype turned up a few times. This rearrangement joins TRBV27 to TRBJ1-1; D is undetermined. The CDR3 is 13 residues long. Trimming removed 1 base at V and 7 bases at J, with 10 bases between. The germline gives CDR1 MNHEY, CDR2 SMNVEV (reference sequence). CDR3 protein: CASSLLGSNEAFF. The CDR3, as DNA: TGTGCCAGCAGTTTATTAGGCAGCAATGAAGCTTTCTTT.

The rearrangement joins TRBV4-1 to TRBJ2-7, with D unresolved. Germline lookup yields CDR1 MGHRA and CDR2 YSYEKL. This CDR3 region has 17 residues. The ends were cut back, 4 bases at V and 0 bases at J, with 19 bases in the middle. CDR3 residues: CASSRSRPLQSSYEQYF. CDR3 coding DNA: TGCGCCAGCAGCCGATCCCGACCCCTTCAGAGCTCCTACGAGCAGTACTTC.

The chain carries TRBV7-8 and TRBJ2-3; TRBD2 aligns across 11 bases. The germline V gene has CDR1 SGHVS and CDR2 FQNEAQ. This CDR3 contains 16 residues. The ends lost 5 bases at V and 4 bases at J; junction bases unmatched: 8. CDR3 sequence: CASSDRLAGRADTQYF. CDR3 in DNA: TGTGCCAGCAGCGACAGACTAGCGGGGAGGGCAGATACGCAGTATTTT.

This chain connects TRBV28 to TRBJ2-5, with D possibly TRBD1 on 6 matching bases. The CDR3 sequence is 14 residues long. Germline CDR1 is MDHEN and CDR2 is SYDVKM. V was shortened by 2 bases and J by 11 bases, with 18 bases between the two germline ends. This chain's CDR3 is CASSLPLQGGEQYF. As DNA, the CDR3 is TGTGCCAGCAGTTTACCTTTACAGGGTGGAGAGCAGTACTTC.

The chain carries TRBV29-1 and TRBJ2-2; D possibly matches TRBD1 or TRBD2 (5 bases each). V lost 4 bases to trimming and J lost 5 bases, with 8 bases between them. Germline CDR1 reads SQVTM; CDR2 reads ANQGSEA. The CDR3 has 12 residues. This CDR3 reads CSVGGKTGELFF. The CDR3 DNA reads TGCAGCGTTGGGGGGAAGACCGGGGAGCTGTTTTTT.

The gene calls are TRBV6-5 and TRBJ2-7; TRBD2 might be the D (6 bases). The CDR3 contains 13 residues. From germline, CDR1 is MNHEY and CDR2 SVGAGI. The V and J ends lost 6 bases and 2 bases respectively, with 11 bases between them. The CDR3 sequence is CASRGTRPYEQYF. The CDR3 DNA sequence: TGTGCCAGCAGAGGGACTCGTCCCTACGAGCAGTACTTC.

This clonotype showed up just a few times. The CDR3 DNA reads TGTGCCAGCAGCTTGCAGGGGAGTGGTGAGACCCAGTACTTC. Amino acids: CASSLQGSGETQYF. V gene TRBV11-2 combines with J gene TRBJ2-5, with D possibly matching TRBD1 (6 bases). The V gene's germline CDR1 is SGHAT and CDR2 FQNNGV. The CDR3 has 14 residues. The germline V and J ends were trimmed by 3 bases and 5 bases, with 13 bases remaining between them.

As concerns this clonotype: Possible read error: a much larger clone is one base away. The chain recombines TRBV9 with TRBJ2-7, with 9 bases aligning to TRBD2. The trim removed 0 bases at V and 3 bases at J, leaving 1 base unmatched. From germline, CDR1 is SGDLS and CDR2 YYNGEE. The CDR3 spans 14 residues. CDR3 sequence reads: CASSVEAGGYEQYF. CDR3 nucleotides: TGTGCCAGCAGCGTAGAAGCGGGAGGCTACGAGCAGTACTTC.

The chain links TRBV7-9 to TRBJ1-5, with TRBD1 as a possible D gene (6 bases). The germline CDR1 and CDR2 sequences are SEHNR and FQNEAQ (reference sequence). The ends were cut back, 4 bases at V and 0 bases at J, with 16 bases in the middle. The CDR3 has 17 amino acids. CDR3 protein: CASSSTGAEDSNQPQHF. CDR3 DNA sequence: TGTGCCAGCAGCTCTACGGGGGCAGAAGATAGCAATCAGCCCCAGCATTTT.

The chain recombines TRBV5-1 with TRBJ1-1; no reliable D call. The CDR3 contains 12 residues. The germline V gene has CDR1 SGHRS and CDR2 YFSETQ. Trimming removed 4 bases from V and 5 bases from J, with 9 bases in between. The CDR3 protein is CASSRKGTEAFF. The CDR3 nucleotides read TGCGCCAGCAGCCGGAAAGGGACTGAAGCTTTCTTT.

The rearrangement joins TRBV15 to TRBJ1-5, with TRBD1 identical over 8 bases. V lost 1 base and J lost 2; bases outside the gene matches: 16. The germline V gene encodes CDR1 LNHNV and CDR2 YYDKDF (reference sequence). The CDR3 loop spans 20 amino acids. The CDR3 nucleotides are TGTGCCACCAGCAGAGCTGCCGGGACAGGAGGGTTTTGGGGCAATCAGCCCCAGCATTTT. It codes for CATSRAAGTGGFWGNQPQHF.

The rearrangement joins TRBV7-9 to TRBJ2-7; no clear D. TRBJ2-5 explains the end of the DNA better; the J call may be wrong. Germline V gene data show CDR1 as SEHNR and CDR2 as FQNEAQ (reference sequence). CDR3 length: 12 amino acids. CDR3: CASSLVEQTQYF. The CDR3 nucleotides are TGTGCCAGCAGCTTAGTCGAGCAGACCCAGTACTTC.

The count of this clonotype is one. For the CDR3, the DNA is TGTGCCAGCAGTTACTCGATATCGCAGGGAAGCGAGCAGTACTTC. Residues: CASSYSISQGSEQYF. The rearrangement uses TRBV6-5 and TRBJ2-7, with D perhaps TRBD1 (5 bases). Trimming removed 0 bases at V and 6 bases at J, with 15 bases between. Germline lookup yields CDR1 MNHEY and CDR2 SVGAGI. CDR3 length: 15 amino acids.

This CDR3 reads CASRSGGVQYF. The DNA for the CDR3 is TGTGCCAGCAGATCGGGGGGCGTTCAGTACTTC. The chain links TRBV7-2 to TRBJ2-7; D perhaps matches TRBD2 (7 bases). CDR3 length equals 11 residues. Germline V gives CDR1 SGHTA, CDR2 FQGNSA. V was shortened by 6 bases and J by 10 bases, with 13 bases between the two germline ends.

This clonotype showed up just a few times. This CDR3 reads CASSPTDLLGLAKNIQYF. The DNA for the CDR3 is TGTGCCAGCAGCCCGACGGACCTTCTAGGTCTAGCCAAAAACATTCAGTACTTC. The J gene is TRBJ2-4, the V gene TRBV27; no reliable D call. The CDR3 runs 18 residues. The germline V gene has CDR1 MNHEY and CDR2 SMNVEV (reference sequence). V gave up 6 bases and J gave up 0 bases, with 21 bases separating them.

As to this clonotype: Relative to the germline gene, one junction end is altered; a read error may explain this. This chain joins TRBV28 and TRBJ2-3; D is undetermined. This CDR3 is built from 12 residues. Looked up from germline, CDR1 is MDHEN and CDR2 is SYDVKM. The CDR3 bases are TGTTCCAGCAGTTTCCCCACAGATACGCAGTATTTT. Amino acids: CSSSFPTDTQYF. Based on the CDR3 plus reference TRBV28 and TRBJ2-3, the full variable domain is DVKVTQSSRYLVKRTGEKVFLECVQDMDHENMFWYRQDPGLGLRLIYFSYDVKMKEKGDIPEGYSVSREKKERFSLILESASTNQTSMYLCSSSFPTDTQYFGPGTRLTVL.

CDR3 amino acids: CASVLRVWGSNYGYTF. The DNA of the CDR3 is TGTGCCAGCGTCTTGAGGGTGTGGGGGTCTAACTATGGCTACACCTTC. The chain is built from TRBV28 and TRBJ1-2; weak D call: TRBD1 (5 bases). Germline CDR1 reads MDHEN; CDR2 reads SYDVKM. V gave up 8 bases and J gave up 0 bases, with 19 bases separating them. CDR3 length equals 16 residues.

The J gene is TRBJ2-5, the V gene TRBV28, with 11 bases matching TRBD2. J was trimmed by 11 bases and V by 1 base; bases with no gene match: 12. The germline V gene encodes CDR1 MDHEN and CDR2 SYDVKM. The CDR3 totals 16 residues. The CDR3 DNA is TGTGCCAGCAGTTTATCCGGGACTAGCGGACACAATGAGCAGTACTTC. Amino acids: CASSLSGTSGHNEQYF.

This rearrangement joins TRBV12-3 or TRBV12-4 to TRBJ1-5, with no clear D. Trimming shortened V by 2 bases and J by 0 bases, and 8 bases separated the two germline ends. The CDR3 runs 15 residues. The CDR3 region is CASSLSPDSNQPQHF. The CDR3 DNA reads TGTGCCAGCAGTTTATCCCCGGATAGCAATCAGCCCCAGCATTTT.

CDR3 region: CASSPRPIAKNIRYF. CDR3 in DNA: TGTGCCAGCAGCCCACGACCGATAGCCAAAAACATTCGGTACTTC. The chain has TRBV11-2 and TRBJ2-7, with D hard to call. The germline gives CDR1 SGHAT, CDR2 FQNNGV. Trimming took off 5 bases at V and 12 bases at J, with 26 bases between the two ends. This CDR3 is built from 15 residues. Drawing the rest from reference TRBV11-2 and TRBJ2-7, the complete variable domain is EAGVAQSPRYKIIEKRQSVAFWCNPISGHATLYWYQQILGQGPKLLIQFQNNGVVDDSQLPKDRFSAERLKGVDSTLKIQPAKLEDSAVYLCASSPRPIAKNIRYFGPGTRLTVT.

V usage is TRBV5-4 and J usage is TRBJ2-2; D perhaps matches TRBD1 (7 bases). The CDR3 contains 16 residues. Germline loops: CDR1 SGHNT, CDR2 YYREEE (reference sequence). Trimming cost V 4 bases and J 0 bases, with 13 bases left between them. Here the CDR3 DNA reads TGTGCCAGCAGCGCGGCCAGGGGGGCGAACACCGGGGAGCTGTTTTTT. Residues: CASSAARGANTGELFF.

With regard to this clonotype: One junction end does not reproduce the germline sequence, and a read error may be involved. The chain joins TRBV5-5 to TRBJ2-6, with D perhaps matching TRBD1 or TRBD2 (5 bases each). CDR3 length: 18 residues. Germline-derived CDR1 and CDR2 are SGHKS and YYEKEE (reference sequence). The DNA of the CDR3 is TGTGCCAGCGGCTTCGAGGGGTTTGGGAGCTCTGGGGCCAACGTCCTGACTTTC. Translated, it gives CASGFEGFGSSGANVLTF.

V is TRBV20-1 and J is TRBJ1-2, with D perhaps TRBD1 (6 bases). This CDR3 spans 17 amino acids. Looked up from germline, CDR1 is DFQATT and CDR2 is SNEGSKA (reference sequence). Trimming left V 2 bases short and J 4 bases short, with 23 bases between. The CDR3 DNA reads as TGCAGTGCTAGACCACCCAGGGGTCAAGACATTGCCTATGGCTACACCTTC. The encoded protein is CSARPPRGQDIAYGYTF.

This clonotype was detected only a few times. The gene calls are TRBV2 and TRBJ1-2; D remains ambiguous. The CDR3 spans 13 residues. The V gene's germline CDR1 is SNHLY and CDR2 FYNNEI. Trimming stripped 4 bases from V and 3 bases from J, with 9 bases between. CDR3 bases: TGTGCCAGCAGTGGTCGGCAGCACTATGGCTACACCTTC. This gives the protein CASSGRQHYGYTF.

This clonotype appeared a few times. The V gene is TRBV28, the J gene TRBJ2-1; TRBD2 agrees at 12 bases. Germline CDR1 is MDHEN and CDR2 is SYDVKM. This CDR3 has 17 amino acids. Unmatched junction bases numbered 14, after V lost 5 bases and J lost 9 bases. CDR3: CASSGLAGGPILSEQFF. For the CDR3, the DNA is TGTGCCAGCAGTGGCCTAGCGGGAGGGCCAATTCTCAGTGAGCAGTTCTTC.